The 3 T cell receptor beta chains presented below share a single source sample, sequenced in a study of blood T cell repertoires in COVID-19. Clones were read by immunoSEQ multiplex PCR, and TCRdb kept only the in-frame ones, dropping some. This sample yields about 160,000 clones, of which 60% to 85% are seen a single time; roughly 8% belongs to the top ten. The sample was peripheral blood. These receptors all stem from a man in his sixties with acute or convalescent COVID-19.

V usage is TRBV6-6 and J usage is TRBJ2-7, with D possibly being TRBD2 (6 bases). Between the trimmed V and J ends, which lost 4 bases and 4 bases, there was a span of 14 bases. The CDR3 runs 14 residues. CDR1 MNHNY and CDR2 SVGAGI come from the germline V gene (reference sequence). The CDR3 coding sequence is TGTGCCAGCAGTTTCACCGAGGAGGGATACGAGCAGTACTTC. Amino acids: CASSFTEEGYEQYF.

This clone has just a few counts. The chain combines TRBV5-4 with TRBJ1-2, with D unresolved. V was shortened by 4 bases and J by 6 bases, with 22 bases between the two germline ends. The CDR3 is 16 residues long. Germline lookup yields CDR1 SGHNT and CDR2 YYREEE (reference sequence). The CDR3 sequence: CASSRLEGLSLDGYTF. CDR3 DNA sequence: TGTGCCAGCAGCCGTCTGGAGGGTCTATCTCTGGATGGCTACACCTTC.

V is TRBV7-9 and J is TRBJ1-2; D not resolved. Trimming removed 1 base at V and 1 base at J, with 7 bases between. Germline V gives CDR1 SEHNR, CDR2 FQNEAQ (reference sequence). The CDR3 is 14 amino acids. CDR3 sequence: CASSLDRINYGYTF. The DNA for the CDR3 is TGTGCCAGCAGCTTAGACAGAATTAACTATGGCTACACCTTC.